The clone carrying this T cell receptor (beta chain) was seen only a few times. The source of the sample is a study of control samples from healthy donors and cancer patients. The method was immunoSEQ multiplex PCR; TCRdb's version includes in-frame clones alone and lacks a portion of them. The sample records approximately 86,000 clones, around 85% being singletons. Losses at the gene ends were 3 bases for V and 7 bases for J; bases not matched to a gene: 3. The CDR3 covers 12 residues. Looked up from germline, CDR1 is SGHRS and CDR2 is YFSETQ. Source material: blood. The receptor's source is a woman aged 40-49 years in good health. The chain combines TRBV5-1 with TRBJ1-1, with 7 bases fitting TRBD1. The CDR3, as DNA: TGCGCCAGCAGCTCACAGGGGATTGAAGCTTTCTTT. Protein: CASSSQGIEAFF.